The 4 T cell receptor beta chains in this list originate from one sample, sequenced in a study of T cell changes during pregnancy in multiple sclerosis. The assay was immunoSEQ multiplex PCR, and TCRdb's table has in-frame clones only and misses some. This table has approximately 28,000 clones, nearly 90% appearing once. The source material was CD8+ T cells from peripheral blood mononuclear cells, sampled in the second trimester of pregnancy. The receptor source for this set is a female donor with multiple sclerosis, enrolled in a pregnancy study.

The genes are TRBV6-4 and TRBJ2-2, with 9 bases aligning to TRBD2. This CDR3 comprises 16 residues. Germline V gene sequence: CDR1 MRHNA, CDR2 SNTAGT. The V segment lost 8 bases and the J segment 6 bases; nucleotides outside the gene matches: 13. Written as DNA, the CDR3 is TGTGCCAGCTCTCGAAGGGCGGGAGGGCCGTCCGGGGAGCTGTTTTTT. As protein: CASSRRAGGPSGELFF.

The V gene is TRBV2, the J gene TRBJ2-5, with 9 positions matching TRBD1. The V gene's germline CDR1 is SNHLY and CDR2 FYNNEI. The CDR3 is 12 amino acids. V dropped 6 bases and J dropped 4; count of bases not matched to a gene: 0. The CDR3 is CASRGQGETQYF. The CDR3 region has the DNA TGTGCCAGCAGGGGACAGGGAGAGACCCAGTACTTC.

The rearrangement links TRBV28 to TRBJ2-7; 9 nucleotides align to TRBD1. This CDR3 region has 14 residues. The germline CDR1 and CDR2 sequences are MDHEN and SYDVKM. V shed 2 bases and J 4 bases; nucleotides not matched to a gene: 3. The CDR3 DNA reads TGTGCCAGCAGTTTAGAACAGGGGGCTTACGAGCAGTACTTC. It encodes CASSLEQGAYEQYF.

The sample holds one count of this clone. The chain employs TRBV6-4 and TRBJ2-4; 9 nucleotides line up with TRBD2. This CDR3 region has 15 residues. Germline V gives CDR1 MRHNA, CDR2 SNTAGT. V lost 6 bases, J lost 8 bases, and 11 bases stayed unmatched. The chain's CDR3 is CASSLRAGGADIQYF. CDR3 DNA: TGTGCCAGCAGCTTACGGGCGGGGGGGGCGGACATTCAGTACTTC.